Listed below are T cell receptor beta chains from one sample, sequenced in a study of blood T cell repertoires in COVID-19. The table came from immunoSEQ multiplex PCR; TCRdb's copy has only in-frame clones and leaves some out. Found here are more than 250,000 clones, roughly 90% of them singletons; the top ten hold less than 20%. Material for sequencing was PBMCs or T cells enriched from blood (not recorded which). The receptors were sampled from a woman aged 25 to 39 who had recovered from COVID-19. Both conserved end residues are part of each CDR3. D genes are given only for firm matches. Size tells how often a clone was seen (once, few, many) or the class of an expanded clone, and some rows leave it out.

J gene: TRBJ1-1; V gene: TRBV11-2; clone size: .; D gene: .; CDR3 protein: CASTAGDRPTEAFF; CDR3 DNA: TGTGCCAGCACTGCAGGGGACCGCCCCACTGAAGCTTTCTTT
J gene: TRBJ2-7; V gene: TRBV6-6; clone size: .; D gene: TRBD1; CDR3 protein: CASSRSGTGQYEQYF; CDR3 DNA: TGTGCCAGCAGTCGATCCGGGACAGGGCAGTACGAGCAGTACTTC
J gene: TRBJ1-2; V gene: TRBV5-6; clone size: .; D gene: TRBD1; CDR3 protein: CASSLVVQGYGYTF; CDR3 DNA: TGTGCCAGCAGCTTGGTTGTACAGGGGTATGGCTACACCTTC
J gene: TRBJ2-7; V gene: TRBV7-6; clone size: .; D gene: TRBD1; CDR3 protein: CASSLGGTGNYEQYF; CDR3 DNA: TGTGCCAGCAGCTTAGGAGGGACAGGGAACTACGAGCAGTACTTC
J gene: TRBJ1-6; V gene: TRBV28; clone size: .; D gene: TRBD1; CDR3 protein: CATRDRRNSPLHF; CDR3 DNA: TGTGCCACCCGGGACAGAAGAAATTCACCCCTCCACTTT
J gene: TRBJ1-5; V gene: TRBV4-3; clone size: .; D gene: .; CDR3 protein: CASSYGQNQPQHF; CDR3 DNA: TGCGCCAGCAGCTACGGACAGAATCAGCCCCAGCATTTT
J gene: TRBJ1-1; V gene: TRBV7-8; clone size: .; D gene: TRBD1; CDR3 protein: CASSLGTGGGTEAFF; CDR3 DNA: TGTGCCAGCAGCTTGGGGACAGGGGGTGGCACTGAAGCTTTCTTT
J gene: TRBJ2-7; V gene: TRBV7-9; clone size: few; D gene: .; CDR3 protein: CASSSLARTYEQYF; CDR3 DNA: TGTGCCAGCAGCTCCTTAGCGCGGACCTACGAGCAGTACTTC
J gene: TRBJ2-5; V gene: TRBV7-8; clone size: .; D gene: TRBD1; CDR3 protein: CASSLGYLGQGKQTQYF; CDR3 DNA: TGTGCCAGCAGCTTAGGCTATTTGGGACAGGGGAAGCAGACCCAGTACTTC
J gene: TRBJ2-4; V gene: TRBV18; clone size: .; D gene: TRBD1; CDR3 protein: CASSPGTGVYIQYF; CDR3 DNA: TGTGCCAGCTCACCCGGGACAGGGGTTTACATTCAGTACTTC
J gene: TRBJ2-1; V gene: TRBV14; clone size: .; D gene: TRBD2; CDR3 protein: CASSQDGGGRRSYNEQFF; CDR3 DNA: TGTGCCAGCAGCCAAGATGGCGGCGGGAGACGCTCCTACAATGAGCAGTTCTTC
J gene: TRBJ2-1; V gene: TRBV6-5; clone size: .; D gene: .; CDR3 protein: CASSSQTGSYNEQFF; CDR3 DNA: TGTGCCAGCAGTTCGCAGACGGGCTCCTACAATGAGCAGTTCTTC
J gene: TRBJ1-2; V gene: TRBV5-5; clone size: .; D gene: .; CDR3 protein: CASSFGHAHYGYTF; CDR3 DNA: TGTGCCAGCAGCTTTGGGCATGCGCACTATGGCTACACCTTC
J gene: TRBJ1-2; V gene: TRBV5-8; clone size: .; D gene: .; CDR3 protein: CASSPELQGRYLFSGYTF; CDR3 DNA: TGTGCCAGCAGCCCCGAACTACAGGGCCGTTATCTGTTCTCTGGCTACACCTTC
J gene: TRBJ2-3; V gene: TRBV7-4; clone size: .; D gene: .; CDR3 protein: CASTHRGGADTQYF; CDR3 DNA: TGTGCCAGCACCCACAGGGGGGGGGCAGATACGCAGTATTTT
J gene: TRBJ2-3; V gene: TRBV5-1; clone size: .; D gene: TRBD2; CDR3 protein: CASSLALAGATDTQYF; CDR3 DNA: TGCGCCAGCAGCTTAGCTCTAGCGGGAGCTACAGATACGCAGTATTTT
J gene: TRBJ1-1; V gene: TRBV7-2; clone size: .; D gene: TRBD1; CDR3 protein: CASSWTGGSGTEAFF; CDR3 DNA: TGTGCCAGCAGCTGGACAGGGGGTAGCGGCACTGAAGCTTTCTTT
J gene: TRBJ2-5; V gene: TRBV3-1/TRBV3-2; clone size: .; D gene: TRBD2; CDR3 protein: CASSSLAGEETQYF; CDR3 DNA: TGTGCCAGCAGCTCACTAGCGGGGGAAGAGACCCAGTACTTC
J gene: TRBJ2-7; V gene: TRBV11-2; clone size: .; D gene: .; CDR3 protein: CASSPDGYEQYF; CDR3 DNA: TGTGCCAGCAGCCCAGACGGGTACGAGCAGTACTTC
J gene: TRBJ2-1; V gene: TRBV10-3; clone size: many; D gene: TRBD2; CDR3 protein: CAISVKGLVNNEQFF; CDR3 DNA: TGTGCCATCAGTGTCAAGGGACTAGTCAACAATGAGCAGTTCTTC
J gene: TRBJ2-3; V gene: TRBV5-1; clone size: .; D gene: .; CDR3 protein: CASSLVGAQGGPQYF; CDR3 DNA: TGCGCCAGCAGCTTGGTGGGGGCGCAGGGGGGTCCGCAGTATTTT
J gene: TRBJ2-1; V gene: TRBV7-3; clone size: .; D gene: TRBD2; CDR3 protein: CASSETSGNEQFF; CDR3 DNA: TGTGCCAGCAGCGAGACTAGCGGAAATGAGCAGTTCTTC
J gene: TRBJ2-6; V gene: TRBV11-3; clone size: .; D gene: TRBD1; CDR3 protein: CASSLGDEVDRGPGANVLTF; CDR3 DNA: TGTGCCAGCAGCTTAGGGGACGAAGTCGACAGGGGCCCTGGGGCCAACGTCCTGACTTTC
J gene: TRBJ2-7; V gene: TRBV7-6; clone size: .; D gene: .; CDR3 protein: CASSFSTDPTYEQYF; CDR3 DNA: TGTGCCAGCAGCTTTTCGACTGACCCTACCTACGAGCAGTACTTC
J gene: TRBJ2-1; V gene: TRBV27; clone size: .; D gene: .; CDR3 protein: CASSFSAPYEQFF; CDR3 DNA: TGTGCCAGCAGTTTTAGTGCCCCATATGAGCAGTTCTTC
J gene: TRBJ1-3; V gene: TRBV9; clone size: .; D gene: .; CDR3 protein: CASSPTTGSGNTIYF; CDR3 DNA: TGTGCCAGCAGCCCAACTACAGGCTCTGGAAACACCATATATTTT
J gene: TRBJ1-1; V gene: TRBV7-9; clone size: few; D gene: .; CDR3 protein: CASSSMTGNTEAFF; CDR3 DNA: TGTGCCAGCAGCTCTATGACAGGAAACACTGAAGCTTTCTTT
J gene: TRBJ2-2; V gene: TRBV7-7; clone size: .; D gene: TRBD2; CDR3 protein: CASSSDGGRTGELFF; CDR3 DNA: TGTGCTAGCAGCTCGGACGGGGGGAGGACCGGGGAGCTGTTTTTT
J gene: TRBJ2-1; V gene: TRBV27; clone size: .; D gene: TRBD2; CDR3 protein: CASRLAGGPSSYNEQFF; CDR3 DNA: TGTGCCAGCAGGCTAGCGGGAGGACCGAGCTCCTACAATGAGCAGTTCTTC
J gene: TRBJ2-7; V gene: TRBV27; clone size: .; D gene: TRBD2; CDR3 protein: CASRPGLAGGGSYEQYF; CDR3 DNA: TGTGCCAGCAGGCCGGGACTAGCGGGAGGGGGCTCCTACGAGCAGTACTTC
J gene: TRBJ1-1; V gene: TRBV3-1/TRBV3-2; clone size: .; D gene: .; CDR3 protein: CASSQDTVNTEAFF; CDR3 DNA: TGTGCCAGCAGCCAAGATACAGTGAACACTGAAGCTTTCTTT
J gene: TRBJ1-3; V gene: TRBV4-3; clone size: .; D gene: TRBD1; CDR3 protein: CASSQHRDSSGNTIYF; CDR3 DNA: TGCGCCAGCAGCCAACACCGGGACAGCTCTGGAAACACCATATATTTT
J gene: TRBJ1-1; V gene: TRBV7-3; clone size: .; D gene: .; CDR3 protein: CASSLGGDMNTEAFF; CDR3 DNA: TGTGCCAGCAGCTTGGGGGGAGACATGAACACTGAAGCTTTCTTT
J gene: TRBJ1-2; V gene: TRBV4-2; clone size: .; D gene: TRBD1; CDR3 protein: CASSQGLEGAWGYTF; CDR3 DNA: TGTGCCAGCAGCCAAGGGCTGGAGGGGGCATGGGGCTACACCTTC